The 16 T cell receptor beta chains below were found in one sample sequenced in a study of cytomegalovirus exposure and HLA in healthy donors. In the PCR, 60 Vbeta and 13 Jbeta primers were used. Assay used: immunoSEQ multiplex PCR; TCRdb lists only in-frame clones, some missing. The sample has some 180,000 clones; about 10% are singletons. Sequencing was done on a sample of PBMCs. Receptors were obtained from a woman aged 30 to 39 in good health and CMV-seropositive.

This clone was counted between two and nine times. The genes are TRBV18 and TRBJ2-3; the D is unclear. V was pared by 0 bases and J by 0 bases, with 10 bases between. The CDR3 length is 16 residues. CDR1 and CDR2 (germline): KGHSH, LQKENI. The CDR3 spells CASSPPAGTSTDTQYF. In nucleotides, the CDR3 is TGTGCCAGCTCACCACCGGCAGGAACTAGCACAGATACGCAGTATTTT.

V gene TRBV6-5 combines with J gene TRBJ2-3; TRBD1 aligns across 11 bases. J was trimmed by 5 bases and V by 5 bases; bases with no gene match: 6. This CDR3 region has 15 residues. Germline CDR1 and CDR2: MNHEY and SVGAGI. For the CDR3, the DNA is TGTGCCAGCAGTCCCGGGACAGGGGGAAGAGATACGCAGTATTTT. Its translation: CASSPGTGGRDTQYF.

This clone was observed a single time. The rearrangement joins TRBV6-1 to TRBJ1-2, with 8 nucleotides matching TRBD1. Germline CDR1 is MNHNS and CDR2 is SASEGT. This CDR3 has 15 amino acids. V lost 6 bases and J lost 3; bases outside the gene matches: 9. In DNA, the CDR3 is TGTGCCAGCAGATCTGACAGGGGCGATTACTATGGCTACACCTTC. Protein product: CASRSDRGDYYGYTF.

Notes on this clone: One junction end disagrees with the germline gene, perhaps due to a read error. Other DNA sequences in the sample encode the same CDR3. V usage is TRBV11-2 and J usage is TRBJ1-2, with 7 bases fitting TRBD1. Germline lookup yields CDR1 SGHAT and CDR2 FQNNGV. The CDR3 is 16 residues long. This CDR3 reads CASSLGRQGGPYGYTF. The CDR3 DNA is TGTGCCAGCAGTTTAGGGAGACAGGGTGGCCCCTATGGCTACACCTTC.

The chain joins TRBV7-9 to TRBJ2-7, with 7 bases lining up with TRBD1. The J segment lost 0 bases and the V segment lost 4 bases, leaving 9 bases of the junction unmatched. This CDR3 region has 16 residues. Germline V gives CDR1 SEHNR, CDR2 FQNEAQ (reference sequence). The CDR3 region is CASSSLRDSLSYEQYF. CDR3 coding DNA: TGTGCCAGCAGCTCGTTGAGGGACAGCCTCTCCTACGAGCAGTACTTC. The entire variable domain, with the rest obtained from reference TRBV7-9 and TRBJ2-7, is as follows: DTGVSQNPRHKITKRGQNVTFRCDPISEHNRLYWYRQTLGQGPEFLTYFQNEAQLEKSRLLSDRFSAERPKGSFSTLEIQRTEQGDSAMYLCASSSLRDSLSYEQYFGPGTRLTVT.

CDR3 DNA sequence: TGTGCTAGTGGTTCGGGACTCTTCAATGAGCAGTTCTTC. Amino acids: CASGSGLFNEQFF. The rearrangement links TRBV12-5 to TRBJ2-1, with a weak D call TRBD2 (6 bases). The CDR3 consists of 13 residues. Trimming shortened V by 4 bases and J by 6 bases, and 10 bases separated the two germline ends. CDR1 and CDR2 from the germline V gene are LGHNT and FRNRAP.

This clone turned up a few times. The rearrangement joins TRBV15 to TRBJ2-1; D might be TRBD2 (5 bases). The length of the CDR3 is 15 residues. The germline V gene encodes CDR1 LNHNV and CDR2 YYDKDF (reference sequence). Trimming took off 0 bases at V and 8 bases at J, with 14 bases between the two ends. DNA of the CDR3: TGTGCCACCAGCAGAGATCGGGGAGCGGCGTATGAGCAGTTCTTC. It is translated as CATSRDRGAAYEQFF.

This clone was counted only a few times. The chain combines TRBV7-8 with TRBJ1-2; 7 bases line up with TRBD1. The CDR3 has 14 residues. V was clipped by 2 bases and J by 8 bases; unmatched bases: 8. The germline gives CDR1 SGHVS, CDR2 FQNEAQ. The chain's CDR3 is CASSLFGGQMGYTF. CDR3 in DNA: TGTGCCAGCAGCTTATTCGGGGGACAGATGGGCTACACCTTC.

This clone has a handful of counts. The genes are TRBV6-1 and TRBJ2-5, with TRBD1 identical over 7 bases. The DNA end is a closer match to TRBJ2-7, so the J assignment may be wrong. The germline CDR1 and CDR2 sequences are MNHNS and SASEGT. The CDR3 length is 12 residues. The DNA of the CDR3 is TGTGCCAGCGTGAGGGGACAGTACGAGCAGTACTTC. Amino acids: CASVRGQYEQYF.

This clone was detected only a few times. This chain connects TRBV29-1 to TRBJ2-7; 10 nucleotides agree with TRBD1. The CDR3 loop spans 13 amino acids. The germline V gene has CDR1 SQVTM and CDR2 ANQGSEA. Trimming at V came to 6 bases and at J to 4 bases, leaving 6 bases not matched to a gene. The CDR3 loop reads CSVPGQGLYEQYF. In nucleotides, the CDR3 is TGCAGCGTACCGGGACAGGGGCTTTACGAGCAGTACTTC.

The sample holds a few counts of this clone. J is TRBJ1-1 and V is TRBV10-3; D not certain. The germline gives CDR1 ENHRY, CDR2 SYGVKD. Trimming left V 3 bases short and J 3 bases short, with 11 bases between. This CDR3 comprises 14 residues. CDR3 nucleotides: TGTGCCATCAGTGATTGGGCCGTGGACACTGAAGCTTTCTTT. It encodes CAISDWAVDTEAFF.

This sequence joins TRBV4-1 and TRBJ1-5; D perhaps matches TRBD1 (5 bases). V dropped 3 bases and J dropped 10 bases, with 25 bases sitting between them. The CDR3 totals 17 residues. Germline V CDR1 and CDR2: MGHRA, YSYEKL. The CDR3 nucleotides read TGCGCCAGCAGCCACGTGGGGAGGGGAAAAAGTGTAGTCCCCCAGCATTTT. This translates into CASSHVGRGKSVVPQHF.

This clone was seen more than once but under ten times. This chain connects TRBV5-1 to TRBJ2-7, with 7 bases lining up with TRBD1. CDR3 length: 13 residues. Germline V gene data show CDR1 as SGHRS and CDR2 as YFSETQ. The V segment lost 4 bases and the J segment 3 bases; nucleotides outside the gene matches: 4. DNA for the CDR3: TGCGCCAGCAGCGTGGGACAGTTCTACGAGCAGTACTTC. It encodes CASSVGQFYEQYF.

The CDR3 nucleotides read TGTGCCAGCAGTGGGACTAGCGGATTCTACGAGCAGTACTTC. Its protein product is CASSGTSGFYEQYF. The chain has TRBV6-1 and TRBJ2-5; 10 bases fit TRBD2. The DNA end favors TRBJ2-7, so the J call may be wrong. This CDR3 has 14 amino acids. CDR1 and CDR2 from the germline V gene are MNHNS and SASEGT.

The chain has TRBV7-8 and TRBJ2-1; D may be TRBD1 (7 bases). Germline V gene data show CDR1 as SGHVS and CDR2 as FQNEAQ. V was trimmed by 3 bases and J by 4 bases, leaving 10 bases between them. The CDR3 runs to 14 residues. CDR3 protein: CASSFQGGYNEQFF. CDR3 nucleotides: TGTGCCAGCAGCTTCCAGGGGGGATACAATGAGCAGTTCTTC.

The rearrangement links TRBV5-4 to TRBJ1-3, with unresolved D. Trimming left V 4 bases short and J 4 bases short, with 9 bases between. The length of the CDR3 is 13 residues. Germline CDR1 SGHNT, CDR2 YYREEE (reference sequence). CDR3 region: CASSQESGNTIYF. The DNA for the CDR3 is TGTGCCAGCAGCCAAGAGTCAGGAAACACCATATATTTT.